This TCR beta chain was profiled in a study of human T cells and chemical hapten exposure. Across the study: Small differences in pooled library volume mainly drove the variation in TCR yields per sample.

For the library, individual cDNA molecules each received unique molecular identifiers. TCRdb itself ran the RACE reads through MiXCR, one entry per CDR3 protein. Of 40,000 to 50,000 distinct CDR3 sequences detected, around 12% appear once; the ten largest clones hold under 7.5%. Indicated time point: pre-sensitization, week 0. As for treatment: therapeutic diphenylcyclopropenone sensitization with weekly scalp DPC. From whole blood left unfractionated, total RNA was extracted. The CDR3 has 15 residues. V lost 7 bases to trimming and J lost 5 bases; unmatched junction nucleotides: 5. Germline CDR1 and CDR2: SGHAT and FQNNGV.

This chain joins TRBV11-2 and TRBJ2-1; 13 nucleotides match TRBD2. The sequence derives from a woman aged 25 to 39 with alopecia areata. Some clones in this sample may be carry-over from other donors' samples. Material: whole blood, obtained in connection with sensitization to the hapten diphenylcyclopropenone (DPC). The chain's CDR3 is CASKGTSGTHNEQFF. As DNA, the CDR3 is TGTGCCAGCAAGGGGACTAGCGGGACTCACAATGAGCAGTTCTTC.